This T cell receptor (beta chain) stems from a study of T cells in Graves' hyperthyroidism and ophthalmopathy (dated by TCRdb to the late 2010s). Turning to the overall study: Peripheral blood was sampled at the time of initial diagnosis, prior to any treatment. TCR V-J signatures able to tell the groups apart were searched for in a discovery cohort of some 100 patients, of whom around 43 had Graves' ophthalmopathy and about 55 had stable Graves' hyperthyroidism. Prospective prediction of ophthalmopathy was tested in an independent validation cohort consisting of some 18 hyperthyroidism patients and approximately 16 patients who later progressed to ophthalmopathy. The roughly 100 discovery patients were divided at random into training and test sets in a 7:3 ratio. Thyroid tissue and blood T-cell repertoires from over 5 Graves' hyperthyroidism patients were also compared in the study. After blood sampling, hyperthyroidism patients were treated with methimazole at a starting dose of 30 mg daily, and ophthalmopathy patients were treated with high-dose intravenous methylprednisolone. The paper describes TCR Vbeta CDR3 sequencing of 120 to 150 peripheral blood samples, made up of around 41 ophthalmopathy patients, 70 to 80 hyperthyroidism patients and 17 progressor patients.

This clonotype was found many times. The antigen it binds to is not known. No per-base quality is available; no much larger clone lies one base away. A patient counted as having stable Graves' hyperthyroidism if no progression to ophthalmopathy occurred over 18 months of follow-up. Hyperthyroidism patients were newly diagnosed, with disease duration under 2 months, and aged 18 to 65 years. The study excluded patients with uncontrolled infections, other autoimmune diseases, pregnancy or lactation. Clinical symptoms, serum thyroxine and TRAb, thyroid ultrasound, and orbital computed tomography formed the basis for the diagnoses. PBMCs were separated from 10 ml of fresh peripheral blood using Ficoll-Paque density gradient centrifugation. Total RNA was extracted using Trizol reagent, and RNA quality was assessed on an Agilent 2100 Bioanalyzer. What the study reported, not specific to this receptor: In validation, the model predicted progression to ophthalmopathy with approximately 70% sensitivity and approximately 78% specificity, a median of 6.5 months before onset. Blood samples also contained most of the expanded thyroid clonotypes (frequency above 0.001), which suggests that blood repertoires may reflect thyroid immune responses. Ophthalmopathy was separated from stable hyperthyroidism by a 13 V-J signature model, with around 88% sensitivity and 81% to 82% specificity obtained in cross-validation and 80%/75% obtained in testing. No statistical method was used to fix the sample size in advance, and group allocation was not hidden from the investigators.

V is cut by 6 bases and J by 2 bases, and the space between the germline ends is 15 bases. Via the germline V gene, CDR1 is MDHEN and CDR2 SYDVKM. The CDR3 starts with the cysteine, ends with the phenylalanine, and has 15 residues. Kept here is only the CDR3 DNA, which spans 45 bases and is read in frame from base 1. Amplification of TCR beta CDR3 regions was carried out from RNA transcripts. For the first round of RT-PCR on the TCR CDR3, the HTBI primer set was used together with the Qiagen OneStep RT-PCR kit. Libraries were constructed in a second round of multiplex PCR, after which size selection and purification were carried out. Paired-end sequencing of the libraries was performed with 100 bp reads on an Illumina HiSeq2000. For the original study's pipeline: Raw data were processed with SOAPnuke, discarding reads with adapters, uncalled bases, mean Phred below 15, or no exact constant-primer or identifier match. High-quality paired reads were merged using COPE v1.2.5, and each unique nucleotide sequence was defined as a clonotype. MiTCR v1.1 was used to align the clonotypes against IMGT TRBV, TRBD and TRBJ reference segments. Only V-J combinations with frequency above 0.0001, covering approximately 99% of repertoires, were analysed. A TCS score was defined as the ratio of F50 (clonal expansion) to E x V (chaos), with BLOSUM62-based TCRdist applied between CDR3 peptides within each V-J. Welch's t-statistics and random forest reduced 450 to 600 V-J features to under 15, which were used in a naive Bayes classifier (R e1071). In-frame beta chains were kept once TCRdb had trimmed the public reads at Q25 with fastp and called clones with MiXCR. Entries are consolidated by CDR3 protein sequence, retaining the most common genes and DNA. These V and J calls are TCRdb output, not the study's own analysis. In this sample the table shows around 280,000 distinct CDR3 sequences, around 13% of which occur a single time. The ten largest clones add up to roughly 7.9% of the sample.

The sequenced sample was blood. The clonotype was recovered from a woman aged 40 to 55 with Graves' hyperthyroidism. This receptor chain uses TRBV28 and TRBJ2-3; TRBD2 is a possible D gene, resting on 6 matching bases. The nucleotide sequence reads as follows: TGTGCCAGCAGCCCCTCGGGGGAGGACACAGATACGCAGTATTTT. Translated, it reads CASSPSGEDTDTQYF.